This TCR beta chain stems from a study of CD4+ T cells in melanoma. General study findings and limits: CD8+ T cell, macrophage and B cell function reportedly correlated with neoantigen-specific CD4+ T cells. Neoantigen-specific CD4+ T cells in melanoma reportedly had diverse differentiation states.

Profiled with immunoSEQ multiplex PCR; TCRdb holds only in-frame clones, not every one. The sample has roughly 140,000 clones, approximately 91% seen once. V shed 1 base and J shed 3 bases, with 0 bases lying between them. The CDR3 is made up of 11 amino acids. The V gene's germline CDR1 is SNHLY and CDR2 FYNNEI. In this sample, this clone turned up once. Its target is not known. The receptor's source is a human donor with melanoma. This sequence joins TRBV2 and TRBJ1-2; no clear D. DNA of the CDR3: TGTGCCAGCAGTGAAGACTATGGCTACACCTTC. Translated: CASSEDYGYTF. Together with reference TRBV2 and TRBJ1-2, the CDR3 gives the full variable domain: EPEVTQTPSHQVTQMGQEVILRCVPISNHLYFYWYRQILGQKVEFLVSFYNNEISEKSEIFDDQFSVERPDGSNFTLKIRSTKLEDSAMYFCASSEDYGYTFGSGTRLTVV.